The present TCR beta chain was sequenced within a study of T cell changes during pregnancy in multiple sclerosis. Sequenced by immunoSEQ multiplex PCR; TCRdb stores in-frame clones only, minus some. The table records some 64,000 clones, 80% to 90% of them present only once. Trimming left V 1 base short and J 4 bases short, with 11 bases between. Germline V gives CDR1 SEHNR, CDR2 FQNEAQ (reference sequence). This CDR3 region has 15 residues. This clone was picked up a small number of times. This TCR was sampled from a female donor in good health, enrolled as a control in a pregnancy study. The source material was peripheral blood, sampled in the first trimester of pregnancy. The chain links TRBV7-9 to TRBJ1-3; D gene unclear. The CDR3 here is CASSLDAGTGNTIYF. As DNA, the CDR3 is TGTGCCAGCAGCTTAGACGCAGGAACGGGAAACACCATATATTTT.